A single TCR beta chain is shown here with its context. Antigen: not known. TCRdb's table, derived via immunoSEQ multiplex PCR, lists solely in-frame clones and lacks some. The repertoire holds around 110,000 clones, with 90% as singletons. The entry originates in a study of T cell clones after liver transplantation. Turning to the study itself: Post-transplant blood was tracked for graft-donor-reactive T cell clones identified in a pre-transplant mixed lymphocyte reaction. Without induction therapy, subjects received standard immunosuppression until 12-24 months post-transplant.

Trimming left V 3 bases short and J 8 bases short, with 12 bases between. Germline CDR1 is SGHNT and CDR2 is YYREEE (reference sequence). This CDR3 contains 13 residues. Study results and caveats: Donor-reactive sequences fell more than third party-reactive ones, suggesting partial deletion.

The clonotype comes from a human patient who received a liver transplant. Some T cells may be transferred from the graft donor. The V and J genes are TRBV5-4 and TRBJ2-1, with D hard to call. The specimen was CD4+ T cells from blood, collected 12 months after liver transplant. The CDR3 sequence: CASSSAPGDEQFF. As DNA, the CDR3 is TGTGCCAGCAGCTCGGCCCCCGGCGATGAGCAGTTCTTC.